A single sample gave rise to the 29 T cell receptor beta chains below, sequenced in a study of radiation and T cells in renal cell carcinoma (TCRdb year 2020). Libraries were prepared through the immunoSEQ multiplex PCR assay. Sourced from immuneACCESS, this table was stored by TCRdb with only in-frame sequences that have V and J called. A share of the clones is absent; for the studies checked, an unresolved V gene accounts for under half, and the remainder has no known explanation. The sample contains 110,000 to 150,000 clones, around nine tenths of them found a single time. Around 11% of the sample is held by the ten biggest clonotypes. Per the publication, the time point label means: baseline pretreatment blood. The sample's treatment or condition label, in plain terms: 15 Gy SBRT to primary tumor, nephrectomy 4 weeks later. Sequenced material: blood, taken from a patient whose treatment included radiotherapy and nephrectomy. All receptors come from a woman aged 45-60 years with renal cell carcinoma.

This clone was recorded only once. This chain uses TRBV30 with TRBJ2-3, with 11 bases matching TRBD2. CDR1 and CDR2 from the germline V gene are GTSNPN and SVGIG (reference sequence). The junction had 10 bases not matched to a gene; V was cut back by 5 bases and J by 3 bases. This CDR3 is 16 amino acids long. CDR3 bases: TGTGCCTGGTCCGGGGGGACTAGCGGATTTACAGATACGCAGTATTTT. It is translated as CAWSGGTSGFTDTQYF.

This clone was seen a single time. The rearrangement joins TRBV11-3 to TRBJ1-3; D gene unclear. Germline CDR1 is SGHNT and CDR2 is YENEEA. The CDR3 covers 14 residues. V lost 1 base and J 4 bases, leaving 8 bases between the germline ends. CDR3 region: CASSLGHSGNTIYF. The DNA for the CDR3 is TGTGCCAGCAGCTTAGGACACTCGGGAAACACCATATATTTT.

This chain uses TRBV9 with TRBJ2-7, with unresolved D. The CDR3 covers 15 residues. V lost 1 base and J lost 2, with 13 bases in between. CDR1 SGDLS and CDR2 YYNGEE come from the germline V gene. The CDR3 coding sequence is TGTGCCAGCAGCGTATACGGCAGTTTCACCTACGAGCAGTACTTC. This gives the protein CASSVYGSFTYEQYF.

A single count supports this clone. This chain uses TRBV5-8 with TRBJ1-2, with no clear D. The CDR3 loop spans 12 amino acids. Trimming stripped 4 bases from V and 3 bases from J, with 7 bases between. Germline CDR1 is SGHTS and CDR2 is YDEGEE. CDR3 protein: CASSKSDYGYTF. CDR3 nucleotide sequence: TGTGCCAGCAGCAAATCCGACTATGGCTACACCTTC.

The count of this clone is one. The chain recombines TRBV25-1 with TRBJ1-1; possible D gene TRBD1, 6 bases. CDR1 and CDR2 from the germline V gene are MGHDK and SYGVNS. The CDR3 sequence is 14 residues long. The V and J ends lost 5 bases and 5 bases respectively, with 15 bases between them. In DNA form, the CDR3 reads TGTGCCAGCAGTCCGGGACACCCTCTTACTGAAGCTTTCTTT. This sequence encodes CASSPGHPLTEAFF.

The gene calls are TRBV5-1 and TRBJ2-2; tentatively, D is TRBD2 (6 bases). The CDR3 totals 15 residues. Germline CDR1 and CDR2: SGHRS and YFSETQ. Trimming took off 3 bases at V and 8 bases at J, with 17 bases between the two ends. The CDR3 DNA sequence: TGCGCCAGCAGCTCGCGGGACCCTGGGTTAGGGGAGCTGTTTTTT. Its protein is CASSSRDPGLGELFF.

The V call is TRBV6-6, the J call TRBJ1-2, with D hard to call. Trimming removed 6 bases at V and 7 bases at J, with 9 bases between. Germline-derived CDR1 and CDR2 are MNHNY and SVGAGI (reference sequence). This CDR3 comprises 11 residues. In DNA form, the CDR3 reads TGTGCCAGCAGCGTCGAATCTGGCTACACCTTC. Protein product: CASSVESGYTF.

This clone has only a few counts. V and J are TRBV2 and TRBJ1-5; 7 positions agree with TRBD1. CDR3 length equals 14 residues. Germline CDR1 reads SNHLY; CDR2 reads FYNNEI. V lost 4 bases and J lost 4; bases outside the gene matches: 4. The CDR3 protein is CASSGQGGNQPQHF. CDR3 sequence (DNA): TGTGCCAGCAGTGGACAGGGAGGTAATCAGCCCCAGCATTTT. Variable domain in full (rest from reference TRBV2 and TRBJ1-5): EPEVTQTPSHQVTQMGQEVILRCVPISNHLYFYWYRQILGQKVEFLVSFYNNEISEKSEIFDDQFSVERPDGSNFTLKIRSTKLEDSAMYFCASSGQGGNQPQHFGDGTRLSIL.

This sequence joins TRBV7-2 and TRBJ1-4, with D possibly TRBD1 on 5 matching bases. V was shortened by 4 bases and J by 3 bases, with 12 bases between the two germline ends. CDR3 length equals 15 residues. The germline gives CDR1 SGHTA, CDR2 FQGNSA. CDR3 protein: CASSSVLGANEKLFF. CDR3 coding DNA: TGTGCCAGCAGCTCCGTTTTGGGGGCTAATGAAAAACTGTTTTTT.

V usage is TRBV6-1 and J usage is TRBJ2-7; 7 bases are a match to TRBD1. CDR1 is MNHNS and CDR2 is SASEGT in the germline V gene. The CDR3 has 15 residues. The ends lost 2 bases at V and 4 bases at J; junction bases unmatched: 8. The DNA for the CDR3 is TGTGCCAGCAGTGAAAATAAGGGGGCGATGTACGAGCAGTACTTC. Amino acid sequence: CASSENKGAMYEQYF.

This clone appeared many times. The V call is TRBV21-1, the J call TRBJ1-6. TRBV21-1 is shown as a pseudogene. The CDR3 covers 12 residues. As DNA, the CDR3 is TGTGCCAGGCGGTTGGATCAGTCACCCCTCCACTTT. It encodes CARRLDQSPLHF.

The chain combines TRBV7-9 with TRBJ1-3; D is uncertain. Trimming removed 5 bases at V and 0 bases at J, with 11 bases between. CDR3 length: 15 residues. The germline V gene encodes CDR1 SEHNR and CDR2 FQNEAQ (reference sequence). This chain's CDR3 is CASSPRVLSGNTIYF. The CDR3 nucleotides read TGTGCCAGCAGCCCTAGGGTGCTCTCTGGAAACACCATATATTTT.

The chain uses TRBV11-1 and TRBJ2-1, with D unclear. CDR1 and CDR2 (germline): SGHAT, FQDESV (reference sequence). This CDR3 has 13 amino acids. Trimming stripped 2 bases from V and 9 bases from J, with 11 bases between. The CDR3 is CASSLMRGGEQFF. CDR3 sequence (DNA): TGTGCCAGCAGCTTAATGAGAGGCGGTGAGCAGTTCTTC.

V and J are TRBV9 and TRBJ2-7; 8 bases fit TRBD1. The V gene end was trimmed by 4 bases and the J gene end by 7 bases; junction bases not matched to a gene: 13. Germline CDR1 reads SGDLS; CDR2 reads YYNGEE. The CDR3 extends over 15 amino acids. The CDR3 spells CASSTLPGQGVEQYF. In nucleotides, the CDR3 is TGTGCCAGCAGCACCCTCCCAGGACAGGGTGTAGAGCAGTACTTC.

The CDR3: CASSQEFRNYGYTF. The DNA for the CDR3 is TGCGCCAGCAGCCAAGAGTTCAGAAACTATGGCTACACCTTC. This chain links TRBV4-3 with TRBJ1-2, with D uncertain. The CDR3 length is 14 residues. Trimming removed 0 bases from V and 2 bases from J, with 7 bases in between. In germline, CDR1 is LGHNA, CDR2 YSLEER.

This sequence joins TRBV9 and TRBJ1-1, with D uncertain. Germline V gives CDR1 SGDLS, CDR2 YYNGEE. This CDR3 contains 13 residues. Deletions cut 4 bases from V and 5 bases from J, with 12 bases between. The CDR3 DNA is TGTGCCAGCAGCCACCCCGATATGACTGAAGCTTTCTTT. Residues: CASSHPDMTEAFF. Drawing the rest from reference TRBV9 and TRBJ1-1, the complete variable domain is DSGVTQTPKHLITATGQRVTLRCSPRSGDLSVYWYQQSLDQGLQFLIQYYNGEERAKGNILERFSAQQFPDLHSELNLSSLELGDSALYFCASSHPDMTEAFFGQGTRLTVV.

The chain couples TRBV2 to TRBJ1-5; no clear D. This CDR3 region has 15 residues. V gave up 4 bases and J gave up 7 bases, with 17 bases separating them. Germline V gene data show CDR1 as SNHLY and CDR2 as FYNNEI. CDR3 in amino acids: CASSVNIGLRQPQHF. In DNA, the CDR3 is TGTGCCAGCAGTGTCAATATAGGGTTAAGGCAGCCCCAGCATTTT. Full variable domain (rest looked up from reference TRBV2 and TRBJ1-5): EPEVTQTPSHQVTQMGQEVILRCVPISNHLYFYWYRQILGQKVEFLVSFYNNEISEKSEIFDDQFSVERPDGSNFTLKIRSTKLEDSAMYFCASSVNIGLRQPQHFGDGTRLSIL.

The chain's CDR3 is CASNPLRRPNTEAFF. CDR3 DNA sequence: TGTGCCAGCAACCCACTGAGGAGACCTAACACTGAAGCTTTCTTT. J is TRBJ1-1 and V is TRBV7-8, with D hard to call. Trimming took 7 bases from V and 2 from J, leaving 17 bases between them. Per germline, CDR1 SGHVS and CDR2 FQNEAQ. This CDR3 is built from 15 residues. The complete variable domain, with remaining parts taken from reference TRBV7-8 and TRBJ1-1, reads GAGVSQSPRYKVAKRGQDVALRCDPISGHVSLFWYQQALGQGPEFLTYFQNEAQLDKSGLPSDRFFAERPEGSVSTLKIQRTQQEDSAVYLCASNPLRRPNTEAFFGQGTRLTVV.

The chain uses TRBV6-4 and TRBJ1-2, with D possibly being TRBD1 (5 bases). Trimming left V 2 bases short and J 4 bases short, with 11 bases between. The CDR3 consists of 14 residues. Germline V gene sequence: CDR1 MRHNA, CDR2 SNTAGT. This CDR3 reads CASSDEQGSYGYTF. For the CDR3, the DNA is TGTGCCAGCAGTGACGAGCAGGGAAGCTATGGCTACACCTTC.

This clone showed up just once. J is TRBJ1-2 and V is TRBV6-1; 8 bases fit TRBD1. The V segment lost 8 bases and the J segment 6 bases; nucleotides outside the gene matches: 11. Germline-derived CDR1 and CDR2 are MNHNS and SASEGT. CDR3 size: 14 residues. The CDR3 sequence is CASFLRGRLNGYTF. The CDR3 nucleotides are TGTGCCAGCTTCCTCAGGGGGCGCTTAAATGGCTACACCTTC.

This clone was seen only once. The CDR3, as DNA: TGTGCCAGCAGCTCCTCGACCGGTAATTATTATAATTCACCCCTCCACTTT. Translation: CASSSSTGNYYNSPLHF. This chain joins TRBV5-6 and TRBJ1-6, with D unclear. Germline CDR1 is SGHDT and CDR2 is YYEEEE. The CDR3 sequence is 17 residues long. V lost 3 bases to trimming and J lost 4 bases, with 17 bases between them. The full variable domain, its missing parts supplied by reference TRBV5-6 and TRBJ1-6, is DAGVTQSPTHLIKTRGQQVTLRCSPKSGHDTVSWYQQALGQGPQFIFQYYEEEERQRGNFPDRFSGHQFPNYSSELNVNALLLGDSALYLCASSSSTGNYYNSPLHFGNGTRLTVT.

The rearrangement links TRBV7-9 to TRBJ2-2; D may be TRBD1 or TRBD2 (5 bases each). V was shortened by 5 bases and J by 0 bases, with 16 bases between the two germline ends. CDR3 length equals 17 residues. Germline values: CDR1 SEHNR, CDR2 FQNEAQ (reference sequence). This CDR3 reads CASSQTTGQTNTGELFF. The CDR3 DNA reads TGTGCCAGCAGCCAAACTACGGGGCAGACGAACACCGGGGAGCTGTTTTTT.

Only a few counts were recorded for this clone. The rearrangement links TRBV2 to TRBJ1-2; tentative D call: TRBD1 (5 bases). V was cut by 6 bases and J by 2 bases, with 16 bases left in between. This CDR3 comprises 15 residues. Per the germline V gene, CDR1 is SNHLY and CDR2 is FYNNEI. The CDR3 reads CASRGYGTVNYGYTF. As DNA, the CDR3 is TGTGCCAGCAGGGGCTACGGGACGGTGAACTATGGCTACACCTTC.

The chain carries TRBV5-6 and TRBJ2-7; D ambiguous. Germline V gene lookup returns CDR1 SGHDT and CDR2 YYEEEE. Between the trimmed V and J ends, which lost 3 bases and 1 base, there was a span of 17 bases. There are 16 residues in the CDR3. The CDR3 loop is CASSYEGNYQSYEQYF. In nucleotides, the CDR3 is TGTGCCAGCAGCTACGAAGGTAACTACCAATCCTACGAGCAGTACTTC.

The chain is built from TRBV2 and TRBJ2-5, with TRBD2 identical over 15 bases. The ends lost 6 bases at V and 1 base at J; junction bases unmatched: 6. Germline V gene lookup returns CDR1 SNHLY and CDR2 FYNNEI. The CDR3 contains 17 residues. Written as DNA, the CDR3 is TGTGCCAGCAGATTTGGGACTAGCGGGGGGTCCCAAGAGACCCAGTACTTC. It is translated as CASRFGTSGGSQETQYF.

The chain recombines TRBV5-1 with TRBJ1-4, with 8 bases matching TRBD1. There are 15 residues in the CDR3. Germline V gene data show CDR1 as SGHRS and CDR2 as YFSETQ. Trimming took 0 bases from V and 10 from J; bases not matched to a gene: 8. The CDR3 protein is CASSLAAGGQGKLFF. In DNA form, the CDR3 reads TGCGCCAGCAGCTTGGCGGCAGGGGGCCAAGGAAAACTGTTTTTT.

For the CDR3, the DNA is TGTGCCAGCAGCTTGGGGGGCAGGACAACGTCCTACGAGCAGTACTTC. It specifies CASSLGGRTTSYEQYF. The chain couples TRBV5-4 to TRBJ2-7; D is perhaps TRBD1 (5 bases). Per the germline V gene, CDR1 is SGHNT and CDR2 is YYREEE (reference sequence). Trimming removed 0 bases at V and 1 base at J, with 14 bases between. CDR3 length equals 16 residues. Filled out from reference TRBV5-4 and TRBJ2-7, the complete variable domain reads ETGVTQSPTHLIKTRGQQVTLRCSSQSGHNTVSWYQQALGQGPQFIFQYYREEENGRGNFPPRFSGLQFPNYSSELNVNALELDDSALYLCASSLGGRTTSYEQYFGPGTRLTVT.

This clone is a singleton in its sample. The genes are TRBV5-6 and TRBJ2-5, with 15 bases that match TRBD2. The J segment lost 5 bases and the V segment lost 2 bases, leaving 10 bases of the junction unmatched. The CDR3 is 18 amino acids. CDR1 is SGHDT, CDR2 YYEEEE, per germline. DNA of the CDR3: TGTGCCAGCAGCTTATCTCCGGGACTAGCGGGGGGTATGGAGACCCAGTACTTC. The encoded protein is CASSLSPGLAGGMETQYF. Based on the CDR3 plus reference TRBV5-6 and TRBJ2-5, the full variable domain is DAGVTQSPTHLIKTRGQQVTLRCSPKSGHDTVSWYQQALGQGPQFIFQYYEEEERQRGNFPDRFSGHQFPNYSSELNVNALLLGDSALYLCASSLSPGLAGGMETQYFGPGTRLLVL.

This clone was counted a few times. The chain recombines TRBV19 with TRBJ1-1; 7 bases match TRBD1. This CDR3 is built from 13 residues. The ends lost 6 bases at V and 9 bases at J; junction bases unmatched: 10. Germline V CDR1 and CDR2: LNHDA, SQIVND (reference sequence). CDR3 coding DNA: TGTGCCAGTAGCACGACAGGGATAACCAAAGCTTTCTTT. Translation: CASSTTGITKAFF.